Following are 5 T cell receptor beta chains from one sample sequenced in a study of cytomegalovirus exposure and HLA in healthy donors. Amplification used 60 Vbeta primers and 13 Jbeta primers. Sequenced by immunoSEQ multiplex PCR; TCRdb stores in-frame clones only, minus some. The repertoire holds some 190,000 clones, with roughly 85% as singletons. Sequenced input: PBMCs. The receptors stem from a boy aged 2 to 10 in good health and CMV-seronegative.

The CDR3 DNA sequence: TGTGCCAGCAGTTTTGATACGGGTTTGTTGGCCACTGAAGCTTTCTTT. This translates into CASSFDTGLLATEAFF. V and J are TRBV5-6 and TRBJ1-1; D not certain. Germline loops: CDR1 SGHDT, CDR2 YYEEEE. The CDR3 length is 16 residues. Trimming pared 5 bases from V and 4 bases from J, leaving 21 bases between.

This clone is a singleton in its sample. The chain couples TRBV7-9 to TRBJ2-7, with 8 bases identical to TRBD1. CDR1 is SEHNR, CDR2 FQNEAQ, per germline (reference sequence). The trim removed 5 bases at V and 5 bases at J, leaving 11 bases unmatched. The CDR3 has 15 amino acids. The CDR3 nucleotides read TGTGCCAGCAGCCTCCGACAGGGGATGATCGACGAGCAGTACTTC. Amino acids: CASSLRQGMIDEQYF.

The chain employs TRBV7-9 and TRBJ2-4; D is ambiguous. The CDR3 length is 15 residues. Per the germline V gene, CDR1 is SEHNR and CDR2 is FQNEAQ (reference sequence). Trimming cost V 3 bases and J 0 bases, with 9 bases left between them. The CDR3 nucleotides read TGTGCCAGCAGCTTGAGTGGGCTAGCCAAAAACATTCAGTACTTC. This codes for CASSLSGLAKNIQYF.

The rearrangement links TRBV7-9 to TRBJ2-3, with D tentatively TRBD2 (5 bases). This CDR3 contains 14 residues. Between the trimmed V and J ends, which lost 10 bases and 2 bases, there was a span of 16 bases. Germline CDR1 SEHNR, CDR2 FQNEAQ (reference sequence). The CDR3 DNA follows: TGTGCCAACCAGGAGGCCCAAACCACAGATACGCAGTATTTT. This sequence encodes CANQEAQTTDTQYF.

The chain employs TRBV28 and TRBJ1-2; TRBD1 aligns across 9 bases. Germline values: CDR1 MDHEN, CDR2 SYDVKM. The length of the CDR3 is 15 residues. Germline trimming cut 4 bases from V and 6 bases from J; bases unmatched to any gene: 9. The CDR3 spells CASSSPGQGADGYTF. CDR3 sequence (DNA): TGTGCCAGCAGTTCACCGGGACAGGGTGCGGATGGCTACACCTTC.